These T cell receptor beta chains were read from a single sample in a study of CD8+CD57+ T cells in acquired aplastic anemia. MiXCR was run by TCRdb on the reads, yielding one entry per CDR3 protein. The sample holds around 150,000 distinct CDR3 sequences, roughly 48% seen once. Source material: sorted CD4+, CD8+, or CD8+CD57+ T cells (not recorded which) from PBMCs. These TCRs come from a human donor with aplastic anemia. Both conserved end residues are part of each CDR3. D genes are given only for firm matches. The size field is filled for only some rows; it gives once, few, many or a size class.

clone_size,v_call,j_call,d_call,cdr3_nt,cdr3_aa
many,TRBV19,TRBJ1-3,TRBD1,TGTGCCAGTAGTGTAGGACAGGGACAGACTGGAAACACCATATATTTT,CASSVGQGQTGNTIYF
NA,TRBV24-1,TRBJ2-2,TRBD1,TGTGCCACCAGTGATCGGGGACAGGGGGAAACCGGGGAGCTGTTTTTT,CATSDRGQGETGELFF
many,TRBV19,TRBJ1-5,NA,TGTGCCAGTAGTGAGGGCACGGACGGAGATCAGCCCCAGCATTTT,CASSEGTDGDQPQHF
NA,TRBV5-4,TRBJ1-2,TRBD1,TGTGCCAGCAGCTTGGCCGGGACAGCCTATGGCTACACCTTC,CASSLAGTAYGYTF
NA,TRBV20-1,TRBJ1-2,TRBD1,TGCAGTGCTAGATTGGGACAGAACTATGGCTACACCTTC,CSARLGQNYGYTF
many,TRBV20-1,TRBJ1-2,NA,TGCAGTGCTAGACGGGCCAACGAAGGATCTAACTATGGCTACACCTTC,CSARRANEGSNYGYTF
once,TRBV7-6,TRBJ2-7,NA,TGTGCCAGCAGCTCCAATGACGAGCAGTACTTC,CASSSNDEQYF
once,TRBV7-6,TRBJ2-7,TRBD2,TGTGCCAGCAGCTTAGGGACTAGCGGAGTCTACGAGCAGTACTTC,CASSLGTSGVYEQYF
NA,TRBV7-3,TRBJ1-1,NA,TGTGCCAGCAGTTATAAGGGTGAAAACACTGAAGCTTTCTTT,CASSYKGENTEAFF
NA,TRBV10-3,TRBJ2-3,NA,TGTGCCATCAGTCTCTCGACTAGCACAGATACGCAGTATTTT,CAISLSTSTDTQYF
NA,TRBV7-8,TRBJ2-3,TRBD2,TGTGCCAGCAGCTTAGCGGGAGGCGGGAGAAGGGATACGCAGTATTTT,CASSLAGGGRRDTQYF
many,TRBV12-3/TRBV12-4,TRBJ1-1,TRBD1,TGTGCCAGCAGCCCGATGAAGACAGGGCACACTGAAGCTTTCTTT,CASSPMKTGHTEAFF
few,TRBV29-1,TRBJ2-5,TRBD2,TGCAGCGTTGTAGCGGGAGGGCCAAGGGGGCAAGAGACCCAGTACTTC,CSVVAGGPRGQETQYF
NA,TRBV6-4,TRBJ2-1,NA,TGTGCCAGCAGTGACTCGATTGAAACGGGGGAGCAGTTCTTC,CASSDSIETGEQFF
few,TRBV5-1,TRBJ1-2,NA,TGCGCCAGCAGCCCCCCGTCGATCTATGGCTACACCTTC,CASSPPSIYGYTF
NA,TRBV7-8,TRBJ2-1,TRBD2,TGTGCCAGCAGCCCCCGGGCTAGCGGGGGGTACAATGAGCAGTTCTTC,CASSPRASGGYNEQFF
NA,TRBV20-1,TRBJ2-4,TRBD2,TGCAATGCCCCGACTAGCGGGAGGGCGGGCATTCAGTACTTC,CNAPTSGRAGIQYF
few,TRBV3-1,TRBJ2-2,NA,TGTGCCAGCAGCCAAGGCGGTCGGCAGGGGGGAACCGGGGAGCTGTTTTTT,CASSQGGRQGGTGELFF
few,TRBV7-9,TRBJ2-5,NA,TGTGCCAGCAGCTTAGCGTTGGAGGCCCAAGAGACCCAGTACTTC,CASSLALEAQETQYF
NA,TRBV10-3,TRBJ2-1,NA,TGTGCCATCAGTGAGCGGGGCTTAGGGATGGCTATTTCCTACAATGAGCAGTTCTTC,CAISERGLGMAISYNEQFF